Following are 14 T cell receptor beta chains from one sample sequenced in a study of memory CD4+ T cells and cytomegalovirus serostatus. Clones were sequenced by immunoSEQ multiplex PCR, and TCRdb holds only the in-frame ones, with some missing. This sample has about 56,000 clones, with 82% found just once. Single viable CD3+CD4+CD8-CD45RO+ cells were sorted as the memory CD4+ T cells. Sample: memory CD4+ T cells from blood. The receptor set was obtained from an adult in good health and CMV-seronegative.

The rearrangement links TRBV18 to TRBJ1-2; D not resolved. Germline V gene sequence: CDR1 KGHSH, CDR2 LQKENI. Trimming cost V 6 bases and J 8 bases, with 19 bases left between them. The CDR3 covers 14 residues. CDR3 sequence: CASSLDGVTMGYTF. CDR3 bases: TGTGCCAGCTCCCTGGATGGGGTTACTATGGGCTACACCTTC.

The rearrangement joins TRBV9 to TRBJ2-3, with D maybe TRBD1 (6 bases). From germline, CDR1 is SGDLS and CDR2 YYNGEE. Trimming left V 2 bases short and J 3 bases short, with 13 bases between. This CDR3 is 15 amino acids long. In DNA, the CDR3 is TGTGCCAGCAGCGTTACAGGGTGGGAGACAGATACGCAGTATTTT. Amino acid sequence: CASSVTGWETDTQYF.

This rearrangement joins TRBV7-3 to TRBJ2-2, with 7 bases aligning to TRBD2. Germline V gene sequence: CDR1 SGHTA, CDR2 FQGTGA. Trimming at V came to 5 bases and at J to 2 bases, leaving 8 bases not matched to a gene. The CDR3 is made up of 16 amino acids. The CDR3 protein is CASSQYSGVNTGELFF. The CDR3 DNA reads TGTGCCAGCAGCCAGTACAGCGGGGTAAACACCGGGGAGCTGTTTTTT.

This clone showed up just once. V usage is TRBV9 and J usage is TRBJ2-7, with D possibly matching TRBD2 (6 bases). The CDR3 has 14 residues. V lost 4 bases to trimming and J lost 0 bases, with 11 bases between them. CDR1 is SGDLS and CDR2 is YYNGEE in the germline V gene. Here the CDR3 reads CASSPGTDSYEQYF. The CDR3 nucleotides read TGTGCCAGCAGCCCCGGGACTGACTCCTACGAGCAGTACTTC. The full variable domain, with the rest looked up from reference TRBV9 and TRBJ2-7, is DSGVTQTPKHLITATGQRVTLRCSPRSGDLSVYWYQQSLDQGLQFLIQYYNGEERAKGNILERFSAQQFPDLHSELNLSSLELGDSALYFCASSPGTDSYEQYFGPGTRLTVT.

The CDR3 DNA reads TGTGCCAGCAGCTTAACCAGGGGGCAACAGTTGGCTGGAAACACCATATATTTT. This encodes CASSLTRGQQLAGNTIYF. V and J are TRBV11-2 and TRBJ1-3; 8 positions match TRBD1. The CDR3 covers 18 residues. Trimming cost V 2 bases and J 2 bases; bases outside gene matches: 11. CDR1 SGHAT and CDR2 FQNNGV come from the germline V gene.

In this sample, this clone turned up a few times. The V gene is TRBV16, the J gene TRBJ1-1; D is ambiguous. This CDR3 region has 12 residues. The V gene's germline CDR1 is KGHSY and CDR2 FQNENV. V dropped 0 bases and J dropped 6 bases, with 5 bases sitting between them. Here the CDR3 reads CASSQSESEAFF. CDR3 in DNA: TGTGCCAGCAGCCAATCGGAGTCTGAAGCTTTCTTT.

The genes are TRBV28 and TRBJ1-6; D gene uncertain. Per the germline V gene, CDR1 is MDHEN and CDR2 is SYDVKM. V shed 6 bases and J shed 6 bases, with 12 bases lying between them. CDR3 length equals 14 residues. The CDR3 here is CASSFGRLNSPLHF. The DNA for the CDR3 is TGTGCCAGCAGCTTCGGACGGCTTAATTCACCCCTCCACTTT.

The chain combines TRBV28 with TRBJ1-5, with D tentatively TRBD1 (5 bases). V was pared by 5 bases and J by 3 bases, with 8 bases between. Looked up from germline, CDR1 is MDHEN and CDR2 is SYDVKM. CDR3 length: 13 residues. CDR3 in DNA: TGTGCCAGCAGTCGACAGCCCAATCAGCCCCAGCATTTT. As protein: CASSRQPNQPQHF.

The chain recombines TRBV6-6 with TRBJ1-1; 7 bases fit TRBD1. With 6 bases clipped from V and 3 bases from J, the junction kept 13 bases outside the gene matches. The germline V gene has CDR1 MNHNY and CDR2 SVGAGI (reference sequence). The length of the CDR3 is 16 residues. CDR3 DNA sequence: TGTGCCAGCAGCCGTCCCCTAGGGGGCCAGGACACTGAAGCTTTCTTT. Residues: CASSRPLGGQDTEAFF.

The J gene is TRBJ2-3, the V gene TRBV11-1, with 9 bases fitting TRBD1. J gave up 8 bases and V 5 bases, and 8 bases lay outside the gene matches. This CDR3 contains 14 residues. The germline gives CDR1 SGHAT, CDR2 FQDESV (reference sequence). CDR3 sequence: CASSPLGTGSTQYF. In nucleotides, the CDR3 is TGTGCCAGCAGCCCTCTCGGGACAGGGAGTACGCAGTATTTT.

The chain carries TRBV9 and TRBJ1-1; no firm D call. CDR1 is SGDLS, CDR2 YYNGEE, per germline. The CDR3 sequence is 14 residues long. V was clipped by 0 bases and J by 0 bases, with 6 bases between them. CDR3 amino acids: CASSVDIMNTEAFF. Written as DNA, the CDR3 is TGTGCCAGCAGCGTAGACATCATGAACACTGAAGCTTTCTTT.

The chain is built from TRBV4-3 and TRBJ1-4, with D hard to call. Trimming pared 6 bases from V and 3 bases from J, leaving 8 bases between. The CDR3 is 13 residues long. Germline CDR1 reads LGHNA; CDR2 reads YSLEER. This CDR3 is CASREESNEKLFF. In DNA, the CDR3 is TGCGCCAGCAGAGAAGAATCTAATGAAAAACTGTTTTTT.

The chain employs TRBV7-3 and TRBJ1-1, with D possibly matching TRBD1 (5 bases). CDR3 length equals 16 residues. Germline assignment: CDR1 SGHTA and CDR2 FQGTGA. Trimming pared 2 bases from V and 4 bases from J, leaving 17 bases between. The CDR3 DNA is TGTGCCAGCAGCTTACGTTCGATAATTGGGGGCACTGAAGCTTTCTTT. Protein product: CASSLRSIIGGTEAFF.

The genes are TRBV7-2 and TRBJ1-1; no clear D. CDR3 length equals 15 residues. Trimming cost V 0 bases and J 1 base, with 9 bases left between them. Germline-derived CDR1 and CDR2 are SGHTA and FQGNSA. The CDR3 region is CASSLARGKNTEAFF. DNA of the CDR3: TGTGCCAGCAGCTTAGCAAGAGGGAAGAACACTGAAGCTTTCTTT.